The clone carrying this T cell receptor beta chain was detected a few times. The data were obtained in a study of blood T cells in healthy people across ages. With a J-beta primer mix and a sample-barcoded 5' primer, a second PCR ran 7 to 11 cycles. Via MiXCR, TCRdb re-called the 5' RACE reads, giving one row per CDR3 protein. The table shows fewer than 1 million distinct CDR3 sequences, with under 45% occurring only once. Sequenced sample: blood. The sequence was collected from a man between 60 and 75 years old in good health.

This chain's CDR3 is CASSLGSQRLNEQFF. Written as DNA, the CDR3 is TGTGCCAGCAGCTTGGGCAGCCAAAGGCTCAATGAGCAGTTCTTC. J is TRBJ2-1 and V is TRBV5-4; D remains ambiguous. Germline V gene sequence: CDR1 SGHNT, CDR2 YYREEE (reference sequence). This CDR3 has 15 amino acids. The germline V and J ends were trimmed by 0 bases and 6 bases, with 13 bases remaining between them.